These T cell receptor beta chains were read from a single sample in a study of post-analysis software for immune sequencing data. TCRdb analysed the PCR reads with MiXCR anew, one entry per CDR3 protein. The sample contains 650,000 to 900,000 distinct CDR3 sequences, roughly 50% of which appear only once. What was sequenced was blood. All receptors come from a girl aged 10 to 17 with multiple sclerosis. The CDR3 runs from the conserved cysteine through the conserved F or W. D genes are given only for firm matches. The size of a clone is reported for some rows only, either as once, few or many, or as a class for expanded clones.

>TRBJ1-1|TRBD1|TRBV5-6|-
TGTGCCAGCAGTAAGACAGGGGAGAACACTGAAGCTTTCTTT
CASSKTGENTEAFF
>TRBJ1-5|-|TRBV12-3/TRBV12-4|-
TGTGCCAGCAGTCCTCGACGTGGTGGCCTTTATCAGCCCCAGCATTTT
CASSPRRGGLYQPQHF
>TRBJ2-3|-|TRBV7-2|-
TGTGCCAGCAGCTTTGCACCTAGCACAGATACGCAGTATTTT
CASSFAPSTDTQYF
>TRBJ2-1|TRBD2|TRBV15|-
TGTGCCACCAGCACGGGACTAGCGGAGCAGTTCTTC
CATSTGLAEQFF
>TRBJ1-2|-|TRBV27|-
TGTGCCAGCAGCCCCCTGGGCATCTATGGCTACACCTTC
CASSPLGIYGYTF
>TRBJ1-2|-|TRBV6-6|few
TGTGCCAGCAGTGTCCCGGGAGGGCCGTATGGCTACACCTTC
CASSVPGGPYGYTF
>TRBJ1-2|TRBD1|TRBV6-1|-
TGTGCCAGCACTAGTTTAAGGGGGCTTCCAAATCCCGTGATCTATGGCTACACCTTC
CASTSLRGLPNPVIYGYTF
>TRBJ2-1|-|TRBV6-5|few
TGTGCCAGCAGCCCTGGGCCATCCAATGAGCAGTTCTTC
CASSPGPSNEQFF
>TRBJ2-7|-|TRBV19|-
TGTGCCAGTAGTATAGACTCGCGGTACCAGCCCCTTTCCTCCTACGAGCAGTACTTC
CASSIDSRYQPLSSYEQYF
>TRBJ2-3|-|TRBV29-1|many
TGCAGCGTTGAACTGACAGATACGCAGTATTTT
CSVELTDTQYF
>TRBJ1-5|-|TRBV20-1|-
TGCAGTGCTAGCTTGGGACATCAGAATCAGCCCCAGCATTTT
CSASLGHQNQPQHF
>TRBJ2-3|-|TRBV7-2|-
TGTGCCAGCAGCTTTGTGTTCTCAGATACGCAGTATTTT
CASSFVFSDTQYF
>TRBJ2-1|TRBD2|TRBV4-1|-
TGCGCCAGCAGCCAAGGACTACTAGCGGACTACAATGAGCAGTTCTTC
CASSQGLLADYNEQFF
>TRBJ2-1|-|TRBV7-9|-
TGTGCCAGCAGCTTAGTGGGCCCCGGGGTCATCGAGCAGTTCTTC
CASSLVGPGVIEQFF
>TRBJ1-1|-|TRBV10-3|-
TGTGCCATCAGCCAGGGTGAGGAGACTGAAGCTTTCTTT
CAISQGEETEAFF
>TRBJ2-5|-|TRBV15|few
TGTGCCACCAGCAGAGGAGGGGGTTCCGAGACCCAGTACTTC
CATSRGGGSETQYF
>TRBJ1-2|TRBD1|TRBV12-3/TRBV12-4|-
TGTGCCAGCACCATACAGGGGGAGTACGGCTACACCTTC
CASTIQGEYGYTF
>TRBJ2-7|-|TRBV7-2|-
TGTGCCAGCAGCAATGGGGGTAGCTACGAGCAGTACTTC
CASSNGGSYEQYF
>TRBJ2-7|TRBD2|TRBV5-1|few
TGCGCCAGCAGCCCCGGGACTAGCGGGAGGGCCGCTTCACCCGAGCAGTACTTC
CASSPGTSGRAASPEQYF
>TRBJ2-1|-|TRBV9|-
TGTGCCAGCAGCGCCCGGACCGAGAGTTTTTACAATGAGCAGTTCTTC
CASSARTESFYNEQFF
>TRBJ2-3|-|TRBV20-1|-
TGCAGTGCAGAGGGTGAGGATTACACAGATACGCAGTATTTT
CSAEGEDYTDTQYF
>TRBJ2-5|-|TRBV7-2|few
TGTGCCAGCACTTTAAGGGGGGTGAGGCAAGAGACCCAGTACTTC
CASTLRGVRQETQYF
>TRBJ2-3|TRBD2|TRBV20-1|-
TGCAGTGCTAGATCCGGGACTAGCGGGAGCACAGATACGCAGTATTTT
CSARSGTSGSTDTQYF
>TRBJ2-3|TRBD1|TRBV24-1|once
TGTGCCACCAGTGATCTGGGTACAGGGGGTAAGGCAGATACGCAGTATTTT
CATSDLGTGGKADTQYF